This is a list of T cell receptor beta chains from one sample in a study of PD-1 blockade in classical Hodgkin lymphoma. Profiled with immunoSEQ multiplex PCR; TCRdb holds only in-frame clones, not every one. Here the sample spans roughly 86,000 clones, about 83% being singletons. The sequences come from peripheral blood mononuclear cells (PBMCs), collected before the fourth cycle of nivolumab. The receptors derive from a human donor with classical Hodgkin lymphoma. Both conserved end residues are part of each CDR3. A D gene is named only where the DNA matches it firmly. Where a row states a size, it is once, few, many or the class of an expanded clone; other rows omit it.

TRBJ1-2 | - | TRBV19 | TRBD1 | TGTGCCAGTAGGAGCAAAGACAGGGGGGACGGCTACACCTTC | CASRSKDRGDGYTF
TRBJ2-3 | - | TRBV5-1 | - | TGCGCCAGCAGTTTAGCCTCAGATACGCAGTATTTT | CASSLASDTQYF
TRBJ1-4 | - | TRBV2 | - | TGTGCCAGCAGTCCCGGGGGCCCCCGAGGGGAAAAACTGTTTTTT | CASSPGGPRGEKLFF
TRBJ1-1 | - | TRBV29-1 | TRBD1 | TGCAGCGCCCTTGGAGGGACAGGCCAAGGGGTAGCTTTCTTT | CSALGGTGQGVAFF
TRBJ2-7 | - | TRBV11-2 | TRBD1 | TGTGCCAGCAGCTTGCTTGCCGGGACAGATCCTACCGAGCAGTACTTC | CASSLLAGTDPTEQYF
TRBJ2-7 | - | TRBV30 | - | TGTGCCTGGGGTCGGGCGGCCGGGGGCGAGCAGTACTTC | CAWGRAAGGEQYF
TRBJ1-3 | few | TRBV9 | TRBD1 | TGTGCCAGCAGCGTGTCCACAGGGGGCGATGGAAACACCATATATTTT | CASSVSTGGDGNTIYF
TRBJ1-3 | - | TRBV7-8 | - | TGTGCCAGCAGCTTGGGAGGGGTTGGAAACACCATATATTTT | CASSLGGVGNTIYF
TRBJ1-2 | few | TRBV28 | TRBD1 | TGTGCCAGCAGTCCGGGCGGGACAGGGTCTGGCTACACCTTC | CASSPGGTGSGYTF
TRBJ2-4 | - | TRBV19 | - | TGTGCCAGTAGTACCCTACAGTCTCAAGGCAAAAACATTCAGTACTTC | CASSTLQSQGKNIQYF
TRBJ2-6 | few | TRBV27 | - | TGTGCCAGCCGTAGGGGCTCTGGGGCCAACGTCCTGACTTTC | CASRRGSGANVLTF
TRBJ2-2 | - | TRBV4-2 | - | TGTGCCAGCAGCCAAGCCCAATCCGGGGAGCTGTTTTTT | CASSQAQSGELFF
TRBJ2-6 | - | TRBV6-1 | - | TGTGCCAGCAGACCGGCTGGGGCCAACGTCCTGACTTTC | CASRPAGANVLTF
TRBJ2-5 | - | TRBV5-5 | - | TGTGCCAGCAGCTCCGATGTAGGGACGGAGACCCAGTACTTC | CASSSDVGTETQYF
TRBJ2-5 | - | TRBV21-1 | - | TGTGCCAGGGACGGGGCGGACAGGCAAGAGACCCAGTACTTC | CARDGADRQETQYF
TRBJ2-7 | - | TRBV28 | TRBD1 | TGTGCCAGCAGTCCCCCCGGGACAGGGGTTAGTTGGGACTTC | CASSPPGTGVSWDF
TRBJ2-3 | - | TRBV11-2 | TRBD2 | TGTGCCAGCAGCCCCGGGACTAGCCCTCGGGATACGCAGTATTTT | CASSPGTSPRDTQYF